The 32 T cell receptor beta chains below were found in one sample sequenced in a study of shared clonotypes between healthy human individuals. TCRdb's copy holds only in-frame clones and misses some; the assay was immunoSEQ multiplex PCR. The sample holds approximately 2,000,000 clones, around 92% seen once. Sequenced: naive CD4+ T cells from PBMCs. Subset indicated: CD45RA+ positively selected. The receptor set was obtained from a young man in good health. Some clones in this sample may be carry-over from other donors' samples.

A note on this clone: One end of the junction does not line up with germline, which may come from a read error. The rearrangement uses TRBV6-1 and TRBJ2-7; D is perhaps TRBD2 (6 bases). CDR1 is MNHNS and CDR2 is SASEGT in the germline V gene. This CDR3 spans 15 amino acids. DNA for the CDR3: TGTGCCAGCAGAGAAGGAGGGTTAGGTTCCTACGAGCAGTACTTC. As protein: CASREGGLGSYEQYF.

The chain carries TRBV27 and TRBJ2-1; maybe TRBD2 (5 bases). Germline CDR1 MNHEY, CDR2 SMNVEV (reference sequence). The length of the CDR3 is 14 residues. V was pared by 3 bases and J by 5 bases, with 11 bases between. In DNA form, the CDR3 reads TGTGCCAGCAGTTTTAGGCTAGCTAACAATGAGCAGTTCTTC. This codes for CASSFRLANNEQFF.

This chain uses TRBV7-9 with TRBJ2-5; D call uncertain. The germline V gene has CDR1 SEHNR and CDR2 FQNEAQ (reference sequence). V lost 2 bases and J 1 base, leaving 8 bases between the germline ends. CDR3 length: 14 amino acids. CDR3: CASSLSGSQETQYF. CDR3 nucleotides: TGTGCCAGCAGCTTATCGGGCAGCCAAGAGACCCAGTACTTC. The entire variable domain, with the rest obtained from reference TRBV7-9 and TRBJ2-5, is as follows: DTGVSQNPRHKITKRGQNVTFRCDPISEHNRLYWYRQTLGQGPEFLTYFQNEAQLEKSRLLSDRFSAERPKGSFSTLEIQRTEQGDSAMYLCASSLSGSQETQYFGPGTRLLVL.

Notes on this clone: Relative to the germline gene, one junction end is altered; a read error may explain this. J is TRBJ2-1 and V is TRBV7-2; 9 bases fit TRBD2. The V gene's germline CDR1 is SGHTA and CDR2 FQGNSA. The CDR3 covers 14 residues. The CDR3 spells CASSPGTSYYEQFF. The CDR3 DNA reads as TGTGCCAGCAGCCCCGGGACTAGCTACTATGAGCAGTTCTTC.

This clone was recorded only once. The chain couples TRBV29-1 to TRBJ2-5; no definite D call. V gave up 1 base and J gave up 2 bases, with 5 bases separating them. The CDR3 loop spans 12 amino acids. Germline CDR1 and CDR2: SQVTM and ANQGSEA. CDR3 protein: CSVEGRQETQYF. The CDR3 nucleotides are TGCAGCGTTGAAGGCCGGCAAGAGACCCAGTACTTC.

This chain links TRBV4-1 with TRBJ1-6, with a tentative D call TRBD1 (5 bases). The CDR3 loop spans 16 amino acids. The germline V and J ends were trimmed by 3 bases and 10 bases, with 19 bases remaining between them. Germline V gene lookup returns CDR1 MGHRA and CDR2 YSYEKL. The CDR3 nucleotides read TGCGCCAGCAGCCACCTCCGGAGGGAAAGGGGATCACCCCTCCACTTT. Translating gives CASSHLRRERGSPLHF.

J is TRBJ2-5 and V is TRBV5-1; 8 nucleotides align to TRBD1. V shed 0 bases and J 5 bases; nucleotides not matched to a gene: 6. The CDR3 has 15 residues. Germline assignment: CDR1 SGHRS and CDR2 YFSETQ. The CDR3 protein is CASSLAQGAFETQYF. In DNA, the CDR3 is TGCGCCAGCAGCTTGGCGCAGGGGGCCTTCGAGACCCAGTACTTC.

This chain's CDR3 is CASSLMIGSGELFF. CDR3 DNA: TGTGCCAGCAGCCTTATGATTGGGTCCGGGGAGCTGTTTTTT. The chain is built from TRBV6-5 and TRBJ2-2; D gene unclear. Per the germline V gene, CDR1 is MNHEY and CDR2 is SVGAGI. This CDR3 contains 14 residues. V dropped 6 bases and J dropped 6 bases, with 14 bases sitting between them.

This clone was detected a few times. This rearrangement joins TRBV19 to TRBJ1-5; possible D gene TRBD1, 6 bases. Trimming removed 10 bases from V and 0 bases from J, with 13 bases in between. Germline CDR1 is LNHDA and CDR2 is SQIVND (reference sequence). The CDR3 consists of 14 residues. The CDR3 DNA follows: TGTGCCATAGCCCCGGGGGCTAGCAATCAGCCCCAGCATTTT. Its protein product is CAIAPGASNQPQHF. Drawing the rest from reference TRBV19 and TRBJ1-5, the complete variable domain is DGGITQSPKYLFRKEGQNVTLSCEQNLNHDAMYWYRQDPGQGLRLIYYSQIVNDFQKGDIAEGYSVSREKKESFPLTVTSAQKNPTAFYLCAIAPGASNQPQHFGDGTRLSIL.

This clone occurred once. The chain combines TRBV7-2 with TRBJ1-5; D is unresolved. This CDR3 spans 13 amino acids. Germline V lookup: CDR1 SGHTA, CDR2 FQGNSA. Trimming removed 3 bases from V and 12 bases from J, with 15 bases in between. The CDR3 coding sequence is TGTGCCAGCAGCTTGTCCAATCTGGAGGTCCAGCATTTT. Translating it yields CASSLSNLEVQHF.

J is TRBJ1-3 and V is TRBV28, with D uncertain. CDR1 is MDHEN, CDR2 SYDVKM, per germline. The ends were cut back, 3 bases at V and 8 bases at J, with 8 bases in the middle. CDR3 length equals 12 residues. The CDR3 is CASSFPHHTIYF. CDR3 nucleotide sequence: TGTGCCAGCAGTTTTCCCCATCACACCATATATTTT.

The V call is TRBV2, the J call TRBJ1-3; D is undetermined. In germline, CDR1 is SNHLY, CDR2 FYNNEI. The CDR3 extends over 13 amino acids. The V gene lost 2 bases and the J gene lost 4 bases, with 6 bases spanning the gap. The CDR3 protein is CASSEFRGNTIYF. The CDR3, as DNA: TGTGCCAGCAGTGAATTCCGGGGAAACACCATATATTTT.

There are a few counts of this clone. The J gene is TRBJ1-5, the V gene TRBV2; D call uncertain. CDR1 and CDR2 (germline): SNHLY, FYNNEI. The CDR3 contains 13 residues. Trimming cost V 5 bases and J 3 bases, with 8 bases left between them. DNA of the CDR3: TGTGCCAGCAGTCAAGGAATCAATCAGCCCCAGCATTTT. Its protein product is CASSQGINQPQHF.

The rearrangement joins TRBV2 to TRBJ1-2; TRBD1 is a possible D gene (6 bases). Germline assignment: CDR1 SNHLY and CDR2 FYNNEI. Trimming took 7 bases from V and 4 from J, leaving 13 bases between them. This CDR3 has 13 amino acids. In DNA form, the CDR3 reads TGTGCCAGCACCCCTTGGGGGGCCTATGGCTACACCTTC. Amino acid sequence: CASTPWGAYGYTF.

This clone was seen only a few times. The rearrangement joins TRBV2 to TRBJ1-2; D is possibly TRBD1 (6 bases). Trimming took 3 bases from V and 8 from J, leaving 16 bases between them. This CDR3 is 14 amino acids long. The germline V gene encodes CDR1 SNHLY and CDR2 FYNNEI. The CDR3 region is CASSDLRTTGGYTF. The CDR3 nucleotides are TGTGCCAGCAGTGATCTCAGGACCACAGGGGGCTACACCTTC.

This chain links TRBV2 with TRBJ2-7, with D uncertain. The V end was cut by 6 bases, the J end by 5 bases, with 11 bases between. Germline CDR1 SNHLY, CDR2 FYNNEI. This CDR3 region has 12 residues. This chain's CDR3 is CASRWVSNEQYF. CDR3 sequence (DNA): TGTGCCAGCAGATGGGTATCCAACGAGCAGTACTTC. Combining the CDR3 with reference TRBV2 and TRBJ2-7 gives the whole variable domain EPEVTQTPSHQVTQMGQEVILRCVPISNHLYFYWYRQILGQKVEFLVSFYNNEISEKSEIFDDQFSVERPDGSNFTLKIRSTKLEDSAMYFCASRWVSNEQYFGPGTRLTVT.

This sequence joins TRBV7-6 and TRBJ1-3; D possibly corresponds to TRBD1 (5 bases). The CDR3 is made up of 14 amino acids. From germline, CDR1 is SGHVS and CDR2 FNYEAQ. V was trimmed by 5 bases and J by 2 bases, leaving 10 bases between them. The CDR3 loop is CASSRGGTGNTIYF. DNA for the CDR3: TGTGCCAGCAGCCGGGGGGGTACTGGAAACACCATATATTTT.

The chain combines TRBV28 with TRBJ2-7, with D possibly being TRBD1 or TRBD2 (5 bases each). Germline-derived CDR1 and CDR2 are MDHEN and SYDVKM. The V gene lost 3 bases and the J gene lost 12 bases, with 12 bases spanning the gap. The CDR3 length is 11 residues. CDR3 residues: CASSLGLARYF. DNA for the CDR3: TGTGCCAGCAGTTTGGGGCTAGCCAGGTACTTC. Filled out from reference TRBV28 and TRBJ2-7, the complete variable domain reads DVKVTQSSRYLVKRTGEKVFLECVQDMDHENMFWYRQDPGLGLRLIYFSYDVKMKEKGDIPEGYSVSREKKERFSLILESASTNQTSMYLCASSLGLARYFGPGTRLTVT.

The chain couples TRBV4-1 to TRBJ2-4; 11 bases agree with TRBD2. The CDR3 runs 18 residues. J lost 0 bases, V lost 4 bases, and 8 bases had no gene match. CDR1 and CDR2 from the germline V gene are MGHRA and YSYEKL. CDR3 sequence (DNA): TGCGCCAGCAGCCCTGGGGTAGCGGGAGGGCCAGCCAAAAACATTCAGTACTTC. Residues: CASSPGVAGGPAKNIQYF.

The V gene is TRBV4-1, the J gene TRBJ1-4; D perhaps matches TRBD1 (5 bases). This CDR3 has 19 residues. The germline gives CDR1 MGHRA, CDR2 YSYEKL. The V end was cut by 5 bases, the J end by 3 bases, with 25 bases between. The DNA for the CDR3 is TGCGCCAGCAGCAGGACAAAAATTCGGGGGGATCCGGCTAATGAAAAACTGTTTTTT. Translating gives CASSRTKIRGDPANEKLFF.

The chain combines TRBV18 with TRBJ2-5; 10 bases align to TRBD1. V dropped 5 bases and J dropped 5; count of bases not matched to a gene: 11. Germline-derived CDR1 and CDR2 are KGHSH and LQKENI. This CDR3 spans 16 amino acids. This chain's CDR3 is CASSYPGTGVGETQYF. The CDR3 nucleotides are TGTGCCAGCTCATACCCCGGGACAGGGGTAGGGGAGACCCAGTACTTC.

In this sample, this clone turned up a few times. Other nucleotide sequences from this sample produce the same CDR3. The chain links TRBV7-2 to TRBJ1-4, with D unclear. Germline assignment: CDR1 SGHTA and CDR2 FQGNSA. Trimming shortened V by 1 base and J by 8 bases, and 5 bases separated the two germline ends. This CDR3 spans 12 amino acids. Here the CDR3 reads CASSLVGEKLFF. CDR3 DNA: TGTGCCAGCAGCTTAGTCGGGGAAAAACTGTTTTTT.

V and J are TRBV7-6 and TRBJ2-2, with TRBD2 identical over 10 bases. Germline V gene sequence: CDR1 SGHVS, CDR2 FNYEAQ. CDR3 length: 18 residues. Trimming cost V 4 bases and J 6 bases; bases outside gene matches: 14. Here the CDR3 reads CASSYSAGGPRLAGELFF. CDR3 DNA: TGTGCCAGCAGCTATTCAGCGGGAGGGCCCCGTTTGGCCGGGGAGCTGTTTTTT.

The CDR3 protein is CASSPSPGSGGYTF. The CDR3 region has the DNA TGTGCCAGCAGTCCCAGCCCCGGGTCGGGTGGCTACACCTTC. The chain employs TRBV27 and TRBJ1-2; D unclear. The CDR3 has 14 residues. CDR1 and CDR2 from the germline V gene are MNHEY and SMNVEV (reference sequence). Trimming cost V 5 bases and J 7 bases, with 17 bases left between them.

The chain couples TRBV27 to TRBJ2-2; TRBD1 matches 7 bases. This CDR3 has 16 amino acids. In germline, CDR1 is MNHEY, CDR2 SMNVEV (reference sequence). V was pared by 5 bases and J by 1 base, with 7 bases of the junction left unmatched. In DNA, the CDR3 is TGTGCCAGCAGTCCCCGAGGGGGCGTGAACACCGGGGAGCTGTTTTTT. This codes for CASSPRGGVNTGELFF.

With respect to this clone: Compared with germline, one end of the junction differs, possibly owing to a read error. The V call is TRBV7-9, the J call TRBJ2-1, with 12 bases that match TRBD2. Germline V gene data show CDR1 as SEHNR and CDR2 as FQNEAQ (reference sequence). The CDR3 has 14 residues. The CDR3 loop reads CASSLAGGPVEQFF. The CDR3 DNA is TGTGCCAGCAGCCTAGCGGGAGGGCCGGTTGAGCAGTTCTTC.

The chain is built from TRBV18 and TRBJ2-1; 8 bases align to TRBD1. Germline CDR1 reads KGHSH; CDR2 reads LQKENI. This CDR3 spans 15 amino acids. Trimming cost V 3 bases and J 2 bases; bases outside gene matches: 3. CDR3 sequence reads: CASSPAGGAYNEQFF. The CDR3 DNA is TGTGCCAGCTCACCGGCAGGGGGCGCCTACAATGAGCAGTTCTTC. The full variable domain, with the rest looked up from reference TRBV18 and TRBJ2-1, is NAGVMQNPRHLVRRRGQEARLRCSPMKGHSHVYWYRQLPEEGLKFMVYLQKENIIDESGMPKERFSAEFPKEGPSILRIQQVVRGDSAAYFCASSPAGGAYNEQFFGPGTRLTVL.

This clone occurred once. This rearrangement joins TRBV2 to TRBJ2-1; TRBD2 agrees at 10 bases. J gave up 6 bases and V 8 bases, and 10 bases lay outside the gene matches. The germline gives CDR1 SNHLY, CDR2 FYNNEI. The CDR3 runs 15 residues. CDR3 sequence: CASSPGLAGANEQFF. DNA for the CDR3: TGTGCCAGCTCCCCGGGGCTAGCGGGAGCCAATGAGCAGTTCTTC.

This clone was seen only a few times. V is TRBV19 and J is TRBJ1-1; 7 bases fit TRBD1. V shed 5 bases, J shed 12 bases, and the junction held 15 bases outside the gene matches. Germline CDR1 reads LNHDA; CDR2 reads SQIVND (reference sequence). This CDR3 has 14 residues. CDR3 residues: CASSAQGTVVSSFF. The CDR3 coding sequence is TGTGCCAGTAGTGCCCAAGGGACAGTCGTCTCGTCTTTCTTT.

The CDR3 region has the DNA TGTGCCAGCAGCGTAGGAGCTAGCGGGAGTGGCGCAGATACGCAGTATTTT. This codes for CASSVGASGSGADTQYF. The chain combines TRBV9 with TRBJ2-3; TRBD2 matches at 10 bases. CDR1 and CDR2 (germline): SGDLS, YYNGEE. V lost 0 bases to trimming and J lost 4 bases; unmatched junction nucleotides: 8. The CDR3 has 17 residues.

This clone appeared a single time. The rearrangement joins TRBV5-6 to TRBJ1-2; 7 bases fit TRBD1. With 5 bases clipped from V and 4 bases from J, the junction kept 5 bases outside the gene matches. The length of the CDR3 is 13 residues. The germline CDR1 and CDR2 sequences are SGHDT and YYEEEE. Here the CDR3 reads CASRSGQVYGYTF. As DNA, the CDR3 is TGTGCCAGCAGGTCCGGACAGGTCTATGGCTACACCTTC. The variable domain in full, completed from reference TRBV5-6 and TRBJ1-2, reads DAGVTQSPTHLIKTRGQQVTLRCSPKSGHDTVSWYQQALGQGPQFIFQYYEEEERQRGNFPDRFSGHQFPNYSSELNVNALLLGDSALYLCASRSGQVYGYTFGSGTRLTVV.

The chain links TRBV6-6 to TRBJ2-7; weak D call: TRBD1 (6 bases). The CDR3 is 14 residues long. The V and J ends lost 6 bases and 2 bases respectively, with 14 bases between them. Per the germline V gene, CDR1 is MNHNY and CDR2 is SVGAGI (reference sequence). The CDR3 loop is CASSVTGPTYEQYF. In nucleotides, the CDR3 is TGTGCCAGCAGCGTGACAGGTCCTACCTACGAGCAGTACTTC.